The subject of this entry is one TCR beta chain. Its specific antigen is unknown. No base-level quality is on record; no much larger clone is a single base apart. TCR beta CDR3 regions were amplified by multiplex PCR using the immunoSEQ immune profiling system, following the manufacturer's instructions. An Illumina NextSeq system was used to carry out the sequencing. In the authors' own workflow: Sequence data were processed on the immunoSEQ Analyzer platform, and clonality was computed as the square root of Simpson's index of productive rearrangements. Similarity in V and J usage was quantified by Jensen-Shannon distance, and CDR3 generation probabilities were calculated with OLGA. Shared CDR3 sequences were searched against the immuneACCESS database (August 2020) and VDJdb (December 2020). TCRdb obtained this table from immuneACCESS and retained in-frame rearrangements with V and J assigned. These tables miss some clones; where compared with another copy, unresolved V genes account for less than half of the shortfall, and the remainder is unexplained. V and J calls and clone size are copied from that table; D and trimming were computed from the DNA. The sample contains 11,000 to 15,000 clones, approximately 85% of them found a single time. The ten largest account for around 1% of the sample.

This entry belongs to a study of monozygotic twins with cystic fibrosis (dated by TCRdb to the early 2020s). For the wider study: Barcoded libraries were prepared with approximately 16 PCR cycles from roughly 3 micrograms of fragmented DNA. Made up mostly of children and adolescents, the cohort included ten female and six male twin pairs ranging in age from about 2.0 to 36.4 years, with a median of around 9.1 years. The study compared TCR beta repertoires within and between 16 monozygotic twin pairs with cystic fibrosis to assess genetic influence on V and J gene usage. Data for three of the twin pairs had already been reported earlier in a different context. Twins were ranked among about 990 cohort participants for weight-for-height and FEVPerc (FEV1 disease centile) on the day of blood sampling.

The research as a whole found: The greatest similarity to the co-twin was observed for V gene usage in 13 of 16 pairs and for J usage in 8 of 16 pairs, which suggested genetic constraints. The cohort was small, and the number of shared CDR3s showed no association with age, concordance or disease severity. Simpson clonality tended to be low (median about 0.009), which suggests a naive-dominated repertoire, although clonality was higher in the most severely affected patients. Sharing of nucleotide-identical clonotypes was significantly greater within monozygotic CF twin pairs than between unrelated CF individuals (P = 0.000026, Mann-Whitney).

The twin pairs came from the European Cystic Fibrosis Twin and Sibling Study Cohort, which recruited patients from over a hundred CF clinics across 14 European countries. Both zygosity and CFTR genotype were checked in-house, and zygosity was tested with multiplex PCR across nine short tandem repeat loci. Each twin gave a peripheral blood sample, and clinical parameters were documented on that same day of blood sampling. Phenol/chloroform extraction was used to isolate genomic DNA from peripheral blood cells, and the DNA was then kept in TE buffer at 4 degrees C. Source material: blood. The clonotype was recovered from a boy aged 5-17 years with cystic fibrosis.

The DNA sequence is as follows: TGTGCCAGCAGCTTAGAAGGGACCCTACCCCGTGAGCAGTACTTC. Translated, it gives CASSLEGTLPREQYF. The sequence joins TRBV7-8 to TRBJ2-7; the D gene is tentatively TRBD1 or TRBD2, each matching 5 bases. Inclusive of the bounding cysteine and phenylalanine, the CDR3 is 15 residues long. The sequence is cut down to CDR3 DNA, 45 bases in frame from base 1. V is reduced by 1 base and J by 7 bases, leaving a spacing of 17 bases between them. Via the germline V gene, CDR1 is SGHVS and CDR2 FQNEAQ.